One T cell receptor beta chain is described in this entry. Its antigen is unidentified. Trimming took off 8 bases at V and 4 bases at J, with 14 bases between the two ends. Germline CDR1 is MNHNS and CDR2 is SASEGT. The CDR3 has 14 amino acids. The record originates from a study of cytomegalovirus exposure and HLA in healthy donors. Whole-study context: Researchers previously reported finding 117 million unique TCR beta sequences from roughly 180 million T cells.

Findings of the study overall: Clonal expansion was found to be greater in HLA-associated TCR beta chains than in equally common others in a later analysis. A later analysis linked a missense DCLRE1C variant to TCR beta V- and J-gene trimming.

PCR employed 60 Vbeta and 13 Jbeta primers. This table comes from immunoSEQ multiplex PCR, and its TCRdb copy is limited to in-frame clones, with some not included. The sample carries about 110,000 clones, 80% recorded once. This sequence joins TRBV6-1 and TRBJ1-4, with a weak D call TRBD1 (5 bases). What was sequenced was PBMCs. This TCR was recovered from a man aged 45-65 years in good health and CMV-seronegative. CDR3 nucleotides: TGTGCCAGCGGCACCCGGGACTATAATGAAAAACTGTTTTTT. Its protein is CASGTRDYNEKLFF.